The 11 T cell receptor beta chains below come from one sample, sequenced in a study of cytomegalovirus exposure and HLA in healthy donors. This PCR relied on a set of 60 Vbeta primers and 13 Jbeta primers. Some clones are missing from TCRdb's copy, which holds only in-frame ones; the method was immunoSEQ multiplex PCR. The sample carries 100,000 to 150,000 clones, 60% to 80% recorded once. The source material was PBMCs. All receptors derive from a female donor in good health and CMV-seronegative.

The chain has TRBV4-1 and TRBJ2-5, with TRBD1 as a possible D gene (5 bases). There are 13 residues in the CDR3. Trimming pared 4 bases from V and 5 bases from J, leaving 11 bases between. Germline assignment: CDR1 MGHRA and CDR2 YSYEKL. The chain's CDR3 is CASSPPGRETQYF. In nucleotides, the CDR3 is TGCGCCAGCAGCCCCCCAGGGCGGGAGACCCAGTACTTC.

V is TRBV29-1 and J is TRBJ1-1; D possibly corresponds to TRBD1 (6 bases). Germline-derived CDR1 and CDR2 are SQVTM and ANQGSEA. The CDR3 has 13 residues. Trimming stripped 6 bases from V and 0 bases from J, with 11 bases between. As DNA, the CDR3 is TGCAGCGTCTACAGGGTACTGAACACTGAAGCTTTCTTT. Protein product: CSVYRVLNTEAFF.

The gene calls are TRBV7-3 and TRBJ2-3, with 7 bases lining up with TRBD2. The trim removed 5 bases at V and 5 bases at J, leaving 7 bases unmatched. From germline, CDR1 is SGHTA and CDR2 FQGTGA. The CDR3 runs 14 residues. In DNA form, the CDR3 reads TGTGCCAGCAGCCCGCGGGGGAGAGGAGATACGCAGTATTTT. This translates into CASSPRGRGDTQYF. The whole variable domain, remainder taken from reference TRBV7-3 and TRBJ2-3, is GAGVSQTPSNKVTEKGKYVELRCDPISGHTALYWYRQSLGQGPEFLIYFQGTGAADDSGLPNDRFFAVRPEGSVSTLKIQRTERGDSAVYLCASSPRGRGDTQYFGPGTRLTVL.

The V gene is TRBV11-1, the J gene TRBJ2-7; 9 nucleotides agree with TRBD2. The V gene end was trimmed by 0 bases and the J gene end by 2 bases; junction bases not matched to a gene: 2. Germline V lookup: CDR1 SGHAT, CDR2 FQDESV (reference sequence). The CDR3 extends over 15 amino acids. This CDR3 is CASSLALAGPYEQYF. CDR3 DNA: TGTGCCAGCAGCTTAGCGCTAGCGGGGCCCTACGAGCAGTACTTC.

V and J are TRBV19 and TRBJ2-2; D perhaps matches TRBD1 (6 bases). Germline V gives CDR1 LNHDA, CDR2 SQIVND (reference sequence). Trimming cost V 3 bases and J 0 bases, with 8 bases left between them. The CDR3 totals 15 residues. The CDR3 DNA reads as TGTGCCAGTAGTATCGGGACAACGAACACCGGGGAGCTGTTTTTT. The encoded protein is CASSIGTTNTGELFF.

This chain links TRBV19 with TRBJ1-1, with D perhaps TRBD1 (5 bases). CDR3 length: 15 residues. Trimming pared 8 bases from V and 2 bases from J, leaving 18 bases between. CDR1 is LNHDA and CDR2 is SQIVND in the germline V gene (reference sequence). CDR3 nucleotide sequence: TGTGCCAGTCGCCCCTCCCCGACAGCAAACACTGAAGCTTTCTTT. Its translation: CASRPSPTANTEAFF.

This clone was counted once. The genes are TRBV29-1 and TRBJ1-1; TRBD1 matches at 8 bases. The V gene's germline CDR1 is SQVTM and CDR2 ANQGSEA. The CDR3 is 14 amino acids. Losses at the gene ends were 6 bases for V and 6 bases for J; bases not matched to a gene: 12. The CDR3 here is CSVHNRDRSPEAFF. CDR3 sequence (DNA): TGCAGCGTCCATAACCGGGACAGGTCGCCTGAAGCTTTCTTT.

This rearrangement joins TRBV7-6 to TRBJ2-5, with TRBD2 as a possible D gene (6 bases). Looked up from germline, CDR1 is SGHVS and CDR2 is FNYEAQ. V was trimmed by 5 bases and J by 6 bases, leaving 19 bases between them. This CDR3 spans 15 amino acids. The CDR3 loop reads CASSPGPLALKTQYF. The CDR3 DNA reads TGTGCCAGCAGCCCGGGACCACTAGCACTGAAGACCCAGTACTTC.

This chain links TRBV4-3 with TRBJ1-2; 8 bases align to TRBD1. V lost 1 base to trimming and J lost 8 bases; unmatched junction nucleotides: 9. Germline assignment: CDR1 LGHNA and CDR2 YSLEER. The CDR3 covers 15 residues. CDR3 region: CASSQVTGGSTGYTF. The CDR3 DNA sequence: TGCGCCAGCAGCCAAGTAACAGGGGGATCGACCGGCTACACCTTC.

The V gene is TRBV29-1, the J gene TRBJ1-2, with 7 bases matching TRBD1. The CDR3 covers 15 residues. The V segment lost 6 bases and the J segment 2 bases; nucleotides outside the gene matches: 12. The V gene's germline CDR1 is SQVTM and CDR2 ANQGSEA. The CDR3 region has the DNA TGCAGCGTCGAATCCTACAGGGGCCAGAACTATGGCTACACCTTC. As protein: CSVESYRGQNYGYTF.

The chain carries TRBV4-3 and TRBJ1-4, with 9 nucleotides matching TRBD1. J lost 0 bases, V lost 4 bases, and 12 bases had no gene match. The CDR3 spans 19 residues. Germline CDR1 LGHNA, CDR2 YSLEER. The CDR3 protein is CASSPSRLGTGSTNEKLFF. In DNA form, the CDR3 reads TGCGCCAGCAGCCCCTCAAGGCTCGGGACAGGGTCAACTAATGAAAAACTGTTTTTT.